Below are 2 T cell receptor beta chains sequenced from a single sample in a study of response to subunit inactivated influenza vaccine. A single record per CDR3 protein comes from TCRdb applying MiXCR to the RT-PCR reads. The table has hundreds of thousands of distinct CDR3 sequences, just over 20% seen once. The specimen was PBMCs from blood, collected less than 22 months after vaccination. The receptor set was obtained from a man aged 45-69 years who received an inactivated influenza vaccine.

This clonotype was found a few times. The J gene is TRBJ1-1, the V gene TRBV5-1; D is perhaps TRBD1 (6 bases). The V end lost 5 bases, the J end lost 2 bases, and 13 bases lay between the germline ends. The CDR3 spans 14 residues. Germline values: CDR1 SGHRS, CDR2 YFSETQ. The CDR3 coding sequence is TGCGCCAGCAGAGGGGGGCGGTCAAACACTGAAGCTTTCTTT. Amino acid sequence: CASRGGRSNTEAFF.

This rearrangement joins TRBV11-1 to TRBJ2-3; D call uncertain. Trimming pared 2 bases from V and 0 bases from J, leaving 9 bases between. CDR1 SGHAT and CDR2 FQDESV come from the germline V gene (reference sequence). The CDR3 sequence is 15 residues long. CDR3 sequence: CASSLNGYSTDTQYF. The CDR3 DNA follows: TGTGCCAGCAGCTTAAATGGATATAGCACAGATACGCAGTATTTT.